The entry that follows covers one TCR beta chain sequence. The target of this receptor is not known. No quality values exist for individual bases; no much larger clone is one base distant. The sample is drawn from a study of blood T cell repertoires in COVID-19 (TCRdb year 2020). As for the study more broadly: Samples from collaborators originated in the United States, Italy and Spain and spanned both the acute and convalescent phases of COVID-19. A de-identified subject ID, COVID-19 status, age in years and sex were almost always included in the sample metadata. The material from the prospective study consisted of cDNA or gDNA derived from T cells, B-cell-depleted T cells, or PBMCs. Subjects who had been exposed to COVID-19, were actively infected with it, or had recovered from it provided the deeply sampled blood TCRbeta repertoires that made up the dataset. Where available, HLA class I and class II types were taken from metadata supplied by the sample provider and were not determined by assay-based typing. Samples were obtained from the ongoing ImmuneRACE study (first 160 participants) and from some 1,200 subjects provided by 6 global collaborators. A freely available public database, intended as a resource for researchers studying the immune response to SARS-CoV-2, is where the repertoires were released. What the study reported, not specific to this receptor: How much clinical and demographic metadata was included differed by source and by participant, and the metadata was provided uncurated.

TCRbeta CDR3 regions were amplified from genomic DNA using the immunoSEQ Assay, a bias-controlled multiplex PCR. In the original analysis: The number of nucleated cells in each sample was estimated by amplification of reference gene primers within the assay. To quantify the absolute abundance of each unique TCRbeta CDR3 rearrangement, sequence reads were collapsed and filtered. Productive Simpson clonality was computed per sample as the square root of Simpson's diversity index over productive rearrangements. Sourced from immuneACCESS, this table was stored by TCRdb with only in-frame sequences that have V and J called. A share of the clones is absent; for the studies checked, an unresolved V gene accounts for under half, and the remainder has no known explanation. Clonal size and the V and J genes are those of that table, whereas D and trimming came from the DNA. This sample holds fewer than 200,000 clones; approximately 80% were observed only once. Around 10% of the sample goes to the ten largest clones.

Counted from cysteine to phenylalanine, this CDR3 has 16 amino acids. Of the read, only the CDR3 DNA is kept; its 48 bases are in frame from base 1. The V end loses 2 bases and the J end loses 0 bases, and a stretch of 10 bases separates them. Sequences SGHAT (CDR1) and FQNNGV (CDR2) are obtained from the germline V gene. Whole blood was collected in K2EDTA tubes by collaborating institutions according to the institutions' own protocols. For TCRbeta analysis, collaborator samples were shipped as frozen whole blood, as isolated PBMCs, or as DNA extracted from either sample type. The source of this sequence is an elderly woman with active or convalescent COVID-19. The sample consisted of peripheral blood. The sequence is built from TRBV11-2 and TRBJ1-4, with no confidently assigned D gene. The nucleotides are TGTGCCAGCAGCTTATGGCCGGGAGCAACTAATGAAAAACTGTTTTTT. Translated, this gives CASSLWPGATNEKLFF.